The source of this T cell receptor (beta chain) is a study of shared clonotypes between healthy human individuals. Turning to the study itself: Per donor, three plates held CD4 naive cells, three held CD4 memory, two held CD8 naive and one held CD8 memory. Study-wide results and caveats: The expectation was that sequencing depth would affect clonotype sharing among donors.

V was pared by 4 bases and J by 0 bases, with 6 bases of the junction left unmatched. The germline gives CDR1 SGHNT, CDR2 YYREEE (reference sequence). The CDR3 sequence is 16 residues long. This clone appeared a few times. The target antigen is unknown. The identical CDR3 is also encoded by other nucleotide sequences in the sample. Sequencing used immunoSEQ multiplex PCR; TCRdb keeps in-frame clones, though not all of them. The sample shows around 700,000 clones, around 72% of them seen only once. All of the donors resided in Nashville, Tennessee, and each was a Caucasian adult. Subsets obtained from CD4+ cells comprised CD45RA+ naive and CD45RA-negative memory cells.

The V call is TRBV5-4, the J call TRBJ2-1; 8 nucleotides match TRBD2. The sequencing input was memory CD4+ T cells sorted from blood. Subset denoted: CD45RA-negative fraction. The TCR was taken from a woman in her thirties in good health. CDR3 coding DNA: TGTGCCAGCAGCGCTCCGGGACTAGGCTCCTACAATGAGCAGTTCTTC. It codes for CASSAPGLGSYNEQFF. The complete variable domain, with remaining parts taken from reference TRBV5-4 and TRBJ2-1, reads ETGVTQSPTHLIKTRGQQVTLRCSSQSGHNTVSWYQQALGQGPQFIFQYYREEENGRGNFPPRFSGLQFPNYSSELNVNALELDDSALYLCASSAPGLGSYNEQFFGPGTRLTVL.